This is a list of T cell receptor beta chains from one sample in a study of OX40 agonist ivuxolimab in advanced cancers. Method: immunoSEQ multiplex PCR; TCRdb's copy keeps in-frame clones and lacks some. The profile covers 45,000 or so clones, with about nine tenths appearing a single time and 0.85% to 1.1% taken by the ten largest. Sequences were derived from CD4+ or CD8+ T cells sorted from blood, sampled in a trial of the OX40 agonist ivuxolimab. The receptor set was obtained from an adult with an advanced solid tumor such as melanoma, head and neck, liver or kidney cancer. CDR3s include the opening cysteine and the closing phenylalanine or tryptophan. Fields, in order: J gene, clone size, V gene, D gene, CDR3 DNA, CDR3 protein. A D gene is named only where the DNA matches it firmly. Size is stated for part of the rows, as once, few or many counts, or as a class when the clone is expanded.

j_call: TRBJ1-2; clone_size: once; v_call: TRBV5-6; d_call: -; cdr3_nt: TGTGCCAGCAGCTTGGAGAGGGGCTATGGCTACACCTTC; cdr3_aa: CASSLERGYGYTF
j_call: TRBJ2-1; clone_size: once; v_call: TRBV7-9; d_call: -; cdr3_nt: TGTGCCAGCAGCTTAGTAGGAGGGGCGCGGGGGTTCTTC; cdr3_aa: CASSLVGGARGFF
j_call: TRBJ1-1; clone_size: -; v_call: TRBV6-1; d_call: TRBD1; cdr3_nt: TGTGCCAGCAGTGGTGGACAGGGCTACAAAGCTTTCTTT; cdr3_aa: CASSGGQGYKAFF
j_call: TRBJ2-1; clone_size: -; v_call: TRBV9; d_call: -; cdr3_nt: TGTGCCAGCAGCCAACGGGGAGTGGATGAGCAGTTCTTC; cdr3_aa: CASSQRGVDEQFF
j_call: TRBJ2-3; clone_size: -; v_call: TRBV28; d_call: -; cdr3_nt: TGTGCAGGGAGCAGGACGTTAAACACAGATACGCAGTATTTT; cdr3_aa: CAGSRTLNTDTQYF
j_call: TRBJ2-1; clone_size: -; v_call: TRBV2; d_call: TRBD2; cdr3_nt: TGTGCCAGCAGTGAGCTGACCCCGGGACTAGCGGACAATGAGCAGTTCTTC; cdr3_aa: CASSELTPGLADNEQFF
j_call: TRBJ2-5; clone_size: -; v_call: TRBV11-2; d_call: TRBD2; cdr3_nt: TGTGCCAGCAGCCCCGGGACTAGCGGGAGGGCCTGGGAGACCCAGTACTTC; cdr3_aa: CASSPGTSGRAWETQYF
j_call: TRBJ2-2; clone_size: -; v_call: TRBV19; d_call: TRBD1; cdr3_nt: TGTGCCAGTAGTGAGGAACAGGGTCAGGGACAGGGGCGGCCGGCGTACACCGGGGAGCTGTTTTTT; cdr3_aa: CASSEEQGQGQGRPAYTGELFF
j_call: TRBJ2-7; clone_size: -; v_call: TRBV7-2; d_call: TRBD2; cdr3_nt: TGTGCCAGCAGCTTAAAAGTCGAGGGAGGGAACTTCTACGAGCAGTACTTC; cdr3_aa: CASSLKVEGGNFYEQYF
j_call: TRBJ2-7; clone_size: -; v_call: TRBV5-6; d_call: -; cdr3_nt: TGTGCCAGCAGCTTGGAAGGGGACCCCTCCTACGAGCAGTACTTC; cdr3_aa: CASSLEGDPSYEQYF
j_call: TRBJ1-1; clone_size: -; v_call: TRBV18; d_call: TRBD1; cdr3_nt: TGTGCCAGCTCAACGACAGGGAAGGACACTGAAGCTTTCTTT; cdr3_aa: CASSTTGKDTEAFF
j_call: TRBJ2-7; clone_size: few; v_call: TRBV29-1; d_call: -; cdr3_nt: TGCAGCGCTCTATTTGACCGCGGGACAGACGAGCAGTACTTC; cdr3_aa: CSALFDRGTDEQYF
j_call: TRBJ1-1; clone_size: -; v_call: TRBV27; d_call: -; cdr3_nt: TGTGCCAGCACCGAACGGGGGAGGAACACTGAAGCTTTCTTT; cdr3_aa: CASTERGRNTEAFF
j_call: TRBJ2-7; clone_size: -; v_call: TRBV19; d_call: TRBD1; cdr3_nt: TGTGCCAGTAGTAGGACAGGTTTGAGGCCCTACGAGCAGTACTTC; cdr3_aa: CASSRTGLRPYEQYF
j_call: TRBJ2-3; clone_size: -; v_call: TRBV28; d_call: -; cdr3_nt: TGTGCCAGCAGCCGTTCTTTCACAGATACGCAGTATTTT; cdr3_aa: CASSRSFTDTQYF
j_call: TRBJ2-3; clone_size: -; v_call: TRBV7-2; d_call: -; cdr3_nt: TGTGCCAGCAGCTTAGGTTTTTCTGAGCAGTATTTT; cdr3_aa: CASSLGFSEQYF
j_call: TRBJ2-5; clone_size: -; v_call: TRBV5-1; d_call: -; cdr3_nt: TGCGCCAGCAGCCCCCTAGGACAAGAGACCCAGTACTTC; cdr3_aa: CASSPLGQETQYF
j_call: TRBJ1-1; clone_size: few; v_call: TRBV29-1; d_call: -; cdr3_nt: TGCAGCGTCCTTACAGGGTTGGCAGAAGCTTTCTTT; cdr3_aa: CSVLTGLAEAFF
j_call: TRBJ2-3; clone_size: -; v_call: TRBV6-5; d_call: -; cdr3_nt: TGTGCCAGCAGTTACAGGGAAAGGTCAGATACGCAGTATTTT; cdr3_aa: CASSYRERSDTQYF
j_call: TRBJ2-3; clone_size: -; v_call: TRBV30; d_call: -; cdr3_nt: TGTGCCTGGAAAGCCAGACAGCGTCAAACAGATACGCAGTATTTT; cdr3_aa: CAWKARQRQTDTQYF
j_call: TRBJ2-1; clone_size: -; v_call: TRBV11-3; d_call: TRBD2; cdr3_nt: TGTGCCAGCAGCGTTGTTTGGTTAGCGGGTAGTCCTGTCAATGAGCAGTTCTTC; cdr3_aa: CASSVVWLAGSPVNEQFF
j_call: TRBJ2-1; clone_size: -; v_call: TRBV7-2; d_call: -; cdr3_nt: TGTGCCAGCAGCTTAGCGCAGGGAGGCTCCTACAATGAGCAGTTCTTC; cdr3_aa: CASSLAQGGSYNEQFF
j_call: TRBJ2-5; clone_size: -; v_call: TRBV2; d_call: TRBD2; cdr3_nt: TGTGCCAGCAGGAGGACTAGCGGGATACTTCAAGAGACCCAGTACTTC; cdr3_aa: CASRRTSGILQETQYF
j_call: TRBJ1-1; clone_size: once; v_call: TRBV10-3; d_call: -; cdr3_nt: TGTGCCATCAGTGAGAGATGGTCCAGGAACACTGAAGCTTTCTTT; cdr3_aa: CAISERWSRNTEAFF
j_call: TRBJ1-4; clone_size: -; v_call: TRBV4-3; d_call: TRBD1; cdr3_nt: TGCGCCAGCAGCCAAGCGAGGGGGCGGGAAAAACTGTTTTTT; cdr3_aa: CASSQARGREKLFF
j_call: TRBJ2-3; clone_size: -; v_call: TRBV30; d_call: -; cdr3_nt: TGTGCCTGGAGTGTACGTGGGGCAGATACGCAGTATTTT; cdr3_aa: CAWSVRGADTQYF
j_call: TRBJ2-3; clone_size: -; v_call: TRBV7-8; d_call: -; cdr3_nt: TGTGCCAGCAGCCTACTAGCCCACTCTAGCACAGATACGCAGTATTTT; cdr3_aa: CASSLLAHSSTDTQYF
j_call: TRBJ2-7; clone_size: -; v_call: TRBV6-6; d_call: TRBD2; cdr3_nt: TGTGCCAGCAGCCCCCAGCGGGGAGCTGGGGGCGAGCAGTACTTC; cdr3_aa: CASSPQRGAGGEQYF
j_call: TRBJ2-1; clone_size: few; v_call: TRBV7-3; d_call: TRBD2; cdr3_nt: TGTGCCAGCAGCTTTACCGGGACTAGTAGTGAGCAGTTCTTC; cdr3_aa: CASSFTGTSSEQFF
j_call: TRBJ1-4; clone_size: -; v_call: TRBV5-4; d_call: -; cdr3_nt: TGTGCCAGCAGCCCAAGTCAGGCTGGGGCTGAAAAACTGTTTTTT; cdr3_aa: CASSPSQAGAEKLFF
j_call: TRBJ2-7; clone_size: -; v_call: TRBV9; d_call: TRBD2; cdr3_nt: TGTGCCAGCAGCGTGGATAGCGGGAGGTACGAGCAGTACTTC; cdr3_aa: CASSVDSGRYEQYF
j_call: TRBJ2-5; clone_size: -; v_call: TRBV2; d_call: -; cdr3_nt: TGTGCCAGTAGTGACTCCGGGGGCCAAGAGACCCAGTACTTC; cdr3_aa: CASSDSGGQETQYF
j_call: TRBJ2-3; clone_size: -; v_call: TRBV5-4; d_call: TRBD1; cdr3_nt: TGTGCCAGCAGCCTAACAGGGGCAGATACGCAGTATTTT; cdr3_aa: CASSLTGADTQYF
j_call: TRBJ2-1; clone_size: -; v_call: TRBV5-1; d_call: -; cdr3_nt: TGCGCCAGCAGCTCGACGGGAGCTCGCCCAAATGAGCAGTTCTTC; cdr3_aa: CASSSTGARPNEQFF
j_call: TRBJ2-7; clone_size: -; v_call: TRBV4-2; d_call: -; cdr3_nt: TGTGCCAGCAGCCAAGTTTCGGCGGGCACCTCCTACGAGCAGTACTTC; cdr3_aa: CASSQVSAGTSYEQYF
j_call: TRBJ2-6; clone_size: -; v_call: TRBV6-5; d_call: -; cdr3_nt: TGTGCCAGCAGTTCCCCGTATGCTGGGGCCAACGTCCTGACTTTC; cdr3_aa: CASSSPYAGANVLTF
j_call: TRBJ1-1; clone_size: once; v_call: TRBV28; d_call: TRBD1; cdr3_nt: TGTGCCAGCAGTCCAGGGGGCAGGTACACTGAAGCTTTCTTT; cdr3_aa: CASSPGGRYTEAFF
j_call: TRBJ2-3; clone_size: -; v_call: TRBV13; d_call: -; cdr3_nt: TGTGCCAGCAGCTCCCCCGGGAGACATACGCAGTATTTT; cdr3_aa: CASSSPGRHTQYF
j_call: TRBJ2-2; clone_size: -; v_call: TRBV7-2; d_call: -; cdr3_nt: TGTGCCAGCAACGGGGGAAACACCGGGGAGCTGTTTTTT; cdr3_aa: CASNGGNTGELFF
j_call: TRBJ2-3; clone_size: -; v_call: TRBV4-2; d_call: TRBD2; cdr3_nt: TGTGCCAGCAGCCAAGATCTAGCGGGAGCTCTAGATACGCAGTATTTT; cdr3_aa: CASSQDLAGALDTQYF
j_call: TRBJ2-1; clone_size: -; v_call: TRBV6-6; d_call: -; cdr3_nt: TGTGCCAGCAGCCAAATCAGGGGTGCCGGTGAGCAGTTCTTC; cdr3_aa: CASSQIRGAGEQFF
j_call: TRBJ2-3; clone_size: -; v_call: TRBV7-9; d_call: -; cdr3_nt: TGTGCCAGCTTAAACAACGGGTCTAGCACAGATACGCAGTATTTT; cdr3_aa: CASLNNGSSTDTQYF
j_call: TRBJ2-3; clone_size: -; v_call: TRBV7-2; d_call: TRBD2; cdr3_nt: TGTGCCAGCAGCTTATCGGCTAGCGGGAGCACAGATACGCAGTATTTT; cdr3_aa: CASSLSASGSTDTQYF
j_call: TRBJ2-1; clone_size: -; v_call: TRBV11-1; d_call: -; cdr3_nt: TGTGCCAGCAGCCAATTGGGGCTTTTCAACAATGAGCAGTTCTTC; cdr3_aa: CASSQLGLFNNEQFF
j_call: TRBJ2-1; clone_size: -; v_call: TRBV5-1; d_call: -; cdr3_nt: TGCGCCAGCAGCAACGGGTTTACGGGGTCAAACAATGAGCAGTTCTTC; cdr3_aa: CASSNGFTGSNNEQFF
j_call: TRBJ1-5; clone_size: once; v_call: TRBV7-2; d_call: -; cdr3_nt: TGTGCCAGCAGCTTTGGAGGAGGAATGATCAGCCCCCAGCATTTT; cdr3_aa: CASSFGGGMISPQHF
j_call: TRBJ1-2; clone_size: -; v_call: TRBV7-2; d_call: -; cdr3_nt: TGTGCCAGCAGCTCTCTCAGGGGCCCCTATGGCTACACCTTC; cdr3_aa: CASSSLRGPYGYTF
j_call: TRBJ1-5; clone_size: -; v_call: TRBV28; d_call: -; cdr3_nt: TGTGCCAGCAGTTTAGGACAGAGCAATCAGCCCCAGCATTTT; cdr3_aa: CASSLGQSNQPQHF
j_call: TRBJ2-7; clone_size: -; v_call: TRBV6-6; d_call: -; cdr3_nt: TGTGCCAGCAGCCGGGACTTAAGCTACGAGCAGTACTTC; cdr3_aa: CASSRDLSYEQYF
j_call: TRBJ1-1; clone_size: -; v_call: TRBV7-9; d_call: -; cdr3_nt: TGTGCCAGCAGCTTAAGGAGTAACACTGAAGCTTTCTTT; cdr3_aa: CASSLRSNTEAFF
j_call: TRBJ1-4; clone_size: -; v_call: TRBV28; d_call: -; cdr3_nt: TGTGCCAGCAGTTTAGAGTCGGAAAAACTGTTTTTT; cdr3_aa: CASSLESEKLFF
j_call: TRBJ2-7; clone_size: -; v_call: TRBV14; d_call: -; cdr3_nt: TGTGCCAGCAGCCAAGCCCCAGGCAGCGAGCAGTACTTC; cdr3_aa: CASSQAPGSEQYF